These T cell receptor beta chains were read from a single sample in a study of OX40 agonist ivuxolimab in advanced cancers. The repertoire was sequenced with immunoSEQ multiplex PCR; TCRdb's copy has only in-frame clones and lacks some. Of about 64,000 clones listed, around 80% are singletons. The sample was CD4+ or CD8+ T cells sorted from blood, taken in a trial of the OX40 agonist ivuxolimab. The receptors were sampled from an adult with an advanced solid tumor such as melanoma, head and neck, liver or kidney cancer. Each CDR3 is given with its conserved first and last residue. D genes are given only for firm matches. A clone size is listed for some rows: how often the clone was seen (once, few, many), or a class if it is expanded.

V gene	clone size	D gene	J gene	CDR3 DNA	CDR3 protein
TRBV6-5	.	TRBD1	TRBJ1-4	TGTGCCAGCAGACCACAGGGGTTTAAGGAAAAACTGTTTTTT	CASRPQGFKEKLFF
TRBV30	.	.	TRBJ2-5	TGTGCCTGGAGTCTCCCGGGGATCCTATCCTACGAGACCCAGTACTTC	CAWSLPGILSYETQYF
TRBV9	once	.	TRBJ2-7	TGTGCCAGCAGCGCCCACATCCGGGCCGAGCAGTACTTC	CASSAHIRAEQYF
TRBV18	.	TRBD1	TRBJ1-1	TGTGCCAGCTCTCTGGACAGGGCCCCTGAAGCTTTCTTT	CASSLDRAPEAFF
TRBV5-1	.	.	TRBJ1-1	TGCGCCAGCAGCTTGGACGGAGACACTGAAGCTTTCTTT	CASSLDGDTEAFF
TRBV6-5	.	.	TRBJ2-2	TGTGCCAGCAGTTACTCGAGGGACACCGGGGAGCTGTTTTTT	CASSYSRDTGELFF
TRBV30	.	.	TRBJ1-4	TGTGCCTGTAAGGGACCCTCGGGCGAAAAACTGTTTTTT	CACKGPSGEKLFF
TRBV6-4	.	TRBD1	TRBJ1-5	TGTGCCAGCAGCCGGGGGCACAGGGGCCAACAGCCCCAGCATTTT	CASSRGHRGQQPQHF
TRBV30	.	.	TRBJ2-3	TGTGCCTGGAAATCAGGCACAGATACGCAGTATTTT	CAWKSGTDTQYF
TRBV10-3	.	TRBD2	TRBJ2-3	TGTGCCATCAAACCTAGCGGGGGGGCAGTAGATACGCAGTATTTT	CAIKPSGGAVDTQYF
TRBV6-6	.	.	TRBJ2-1	TGTGCCAGCAGTTGGACCTGGTCCTACAATGAGCAGTTCTTC	CASSWTWSYNEQFF
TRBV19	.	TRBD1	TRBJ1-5	TGTGCCAGTAGCCTCGGGACAGGGGGCTTTCAGCCCCAGCATTTT	CASSLGTGGFQPQHF
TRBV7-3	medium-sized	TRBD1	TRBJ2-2	TGTGCCAGCAGCTTGAGACTTCGGGGACAGGGTGACACCGGGGAGCTGTTTTTT	CASSLRLRGQGDTGELFF
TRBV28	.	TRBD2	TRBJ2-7	TGTGCCAGCAGCCTTAGCGGGGAGACCTACGAGCAGTACTTC	CASSLSGETYEQYF
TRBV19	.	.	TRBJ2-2	TGTGCCAGTACCCCGACGGGGGGCTGGAACACCGGGGAGCTGTTTTTT	CASTPTGGWNTGELFF
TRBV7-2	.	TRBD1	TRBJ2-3	TGTGCCAGCAACCCGAGACAGGGGATAACAGATACGCAGTATTTT	CASNPRQGITDTQYF
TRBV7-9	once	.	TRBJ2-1	TGTGCCAGCAGCTCGACAGAGACTGCCTACAATGAGCAGTTCTTC	CASSSTETAYNEQFF
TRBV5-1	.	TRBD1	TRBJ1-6	TGCGCCAGCAGCTTAGGGACAGAGTCTAATTCACCCCTCCACTTT	CASSLGTESNSPLHF
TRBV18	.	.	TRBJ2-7	TGTGCCAGCTCACCGGAAACGGGGCCCTACGAGCAGTACTTC	CASSPETGPYEQYF
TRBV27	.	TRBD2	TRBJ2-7	TGTGCCAGCAGTTTATATCCTAGCGGGGGACACGAGCAGTACTTC	CASSLYPSGGHEQYF
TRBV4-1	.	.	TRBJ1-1	TGCGCCAGCAGCCATGTGGGCAGGGGCGACACTGAAGCTTTCTTT	CASSHVGRGDTEAFF
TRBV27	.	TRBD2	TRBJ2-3	TGTGCCAGCAGTGCCCCCAGCCTAGCGGGACCCGGCGGTACGCAGTATTTT	CASSAPSLAGPGGTQYF
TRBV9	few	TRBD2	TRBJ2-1	TGTGCCAGCAGCGTAGACCCGGGAGGCGGGAGTAGGCGGGAGCAGTTCTTC	CASSVDPGGGSRREQFF
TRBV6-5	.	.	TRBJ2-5	TGTGCCAGCAGTTACTCCTTTAGTCTTCAAGAGACCCAGTACTTC	CASSYSFSLQETQYF